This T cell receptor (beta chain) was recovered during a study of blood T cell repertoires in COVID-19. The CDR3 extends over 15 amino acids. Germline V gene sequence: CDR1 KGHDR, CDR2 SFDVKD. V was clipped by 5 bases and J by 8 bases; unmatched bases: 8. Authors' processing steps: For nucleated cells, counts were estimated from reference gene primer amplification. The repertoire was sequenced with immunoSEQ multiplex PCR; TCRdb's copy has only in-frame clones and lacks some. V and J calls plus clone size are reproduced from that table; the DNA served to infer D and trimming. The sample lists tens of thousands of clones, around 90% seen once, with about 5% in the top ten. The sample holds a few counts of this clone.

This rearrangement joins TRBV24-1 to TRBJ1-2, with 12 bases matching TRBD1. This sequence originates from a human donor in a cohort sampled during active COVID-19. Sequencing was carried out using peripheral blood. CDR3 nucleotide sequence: TGTGCCACCAGTGCCTGGGGACAGGGGGCGTGGGGCTACACCTTC. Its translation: CATSAWGQGAWGYTF.